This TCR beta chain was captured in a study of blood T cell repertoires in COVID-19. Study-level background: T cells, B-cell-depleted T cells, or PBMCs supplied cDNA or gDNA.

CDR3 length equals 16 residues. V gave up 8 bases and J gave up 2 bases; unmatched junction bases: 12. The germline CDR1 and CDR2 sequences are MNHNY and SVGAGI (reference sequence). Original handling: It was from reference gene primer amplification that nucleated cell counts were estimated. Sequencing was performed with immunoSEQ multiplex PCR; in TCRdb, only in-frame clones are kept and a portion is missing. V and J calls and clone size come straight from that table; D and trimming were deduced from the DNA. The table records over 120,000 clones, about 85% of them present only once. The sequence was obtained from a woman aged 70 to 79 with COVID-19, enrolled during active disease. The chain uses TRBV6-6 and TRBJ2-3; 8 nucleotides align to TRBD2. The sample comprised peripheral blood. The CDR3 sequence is CASSSGGLAITDTQYF. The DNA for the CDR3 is TGTGCCAGCTCGTCGGGGGGGCTTGCAATCACAGATACGCAGTATTTT.